A selection of T cell receptor beta chains follows, all from one sample in a study of T cell changes during pregnancy in multiple sclerosis. Repertoires were generated with immunoSEQ multiplex PCR, while TCRdb's copy carries only in-frame clones and drops some. This repertoire shows 36,000 or so clones, roughly 91% found once; its top ten account for under 0.75%. Sequencing used CD4+ T cells from peripheral blood mononuclear cells, obtained in the first trimester of pregnancy. Receptors were obtained from a female donor with multiple sclerosis, enrolled in a pregnancy study. Both conserved end residues are part of each CDR3. The D gene is left open where the match is weak. Some rows have no size entry. The others give once, few or many, or a class for an expanded clone.

J | size | D | V | DNA | CDR3
TRBJ2-7 | NA | NA | TRBV5-1 | TGCGCCAGCAGCTTGGCCGAGACACAAGTCCCCTACGAGCAGTACTTC | CASSLAETQVPYEQYF
TRBJ1-1 | NA | NA | TRBV7-9 | TGTGCCAGCAGCTACGGGGGGAACACTGAAGCTTTCTTT | CASSYGGNTEAFF
TRBJ2-5 | NA | TRBD2 | TRBV30 | TGTGCCTGGGGGAAGGGACTAGCGGAAGAGACCCAGTACTTC | CAWGKGLAEETQYF
TRBJ2-7 | NA | NA | TRBV9 | TGTGCCAGCAGCGCAGTAGGGGGGGAATCCGGTAACGAGCAGTACTTC | CASSAVGGESGNEQYF
TRBJ2-5 | NA | TRBD2 | TRBV7-3 | TGTGCCAGCAGCTTAGTAGCGGGCTTCGGAGAGACCCAGTACTTC | CASSLVAGFGETQYF
TRBJ1-5 | NA | TRBD1 | TRBV6-5 | TGTGCCAGCAGTTACTCGCGGACAGGGGAACAGCCCCAGCATTTT | CASSYSRTGEQPQHF
TRBJ2-1 | NA | TRBD1 | TRBV6-1 | TGTGCCAGCAGTGAAGTGGGGACAGCTATAGCCATAGCCTACAATGAGCAGTTCTTC | CASSEVGTAIAIAYNEQFF
TRBJ2-3 | NA | TRBD1 | TRBV29-1 | TGCAGCGTTACAGGGGACCTCACAGATACGCAGTATTTT | CSVTGDLTDTQYF
TRBJ1-2 | few | TRBD1 | TRBV5-1 | TGCGCCAGCAGCTTAAGGACAGGGCCGCAACTAAACTATGGCTACACCTTC | CASSLRTGPQLNYGYTF
TRBJ1-4 | NA | NA | TRBV27 | TGTGCCAGCAGTTCCCACAGGGAATCTCAGAAAAAACTGTTTTTT | CASSSHRESQKKLFF